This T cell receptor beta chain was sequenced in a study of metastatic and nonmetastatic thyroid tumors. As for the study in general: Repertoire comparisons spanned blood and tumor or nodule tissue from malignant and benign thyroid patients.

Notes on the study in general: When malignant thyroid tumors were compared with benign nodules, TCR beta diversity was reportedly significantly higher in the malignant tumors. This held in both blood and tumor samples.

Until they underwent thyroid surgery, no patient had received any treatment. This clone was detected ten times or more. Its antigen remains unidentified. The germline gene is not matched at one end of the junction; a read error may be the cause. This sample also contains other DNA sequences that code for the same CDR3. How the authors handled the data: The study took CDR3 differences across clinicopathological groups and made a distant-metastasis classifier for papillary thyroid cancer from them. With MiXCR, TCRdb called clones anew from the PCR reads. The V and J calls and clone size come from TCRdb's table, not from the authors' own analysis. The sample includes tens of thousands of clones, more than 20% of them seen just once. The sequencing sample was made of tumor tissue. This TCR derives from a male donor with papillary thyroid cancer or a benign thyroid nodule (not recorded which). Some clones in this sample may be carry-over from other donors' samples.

CDR3 amino acids: CASSESGVVYGYTF. The DNA for the CDR3 is TGTGCCAGCAGCGAGTCAGGGGTGGTCTATGGCTACACCTTT. This chain links TRBV7-9 with TRBJ1-2; tentative D call: TRBD1 (6 bases). CDR3 size: 14 residues. Germline V gives CDR1 SEHNR, CDR2 FQNEAQ (reference sequence).